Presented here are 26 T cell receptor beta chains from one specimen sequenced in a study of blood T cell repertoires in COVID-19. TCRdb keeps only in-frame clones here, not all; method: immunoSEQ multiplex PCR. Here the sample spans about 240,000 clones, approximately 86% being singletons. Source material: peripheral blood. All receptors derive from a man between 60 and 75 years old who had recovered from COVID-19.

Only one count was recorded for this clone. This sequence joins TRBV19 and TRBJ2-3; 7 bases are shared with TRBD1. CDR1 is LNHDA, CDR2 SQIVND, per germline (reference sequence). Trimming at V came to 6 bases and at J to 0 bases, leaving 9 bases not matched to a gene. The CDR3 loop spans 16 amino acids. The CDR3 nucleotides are TGTGCCAGTAGGACACCGGGACAGAGAAGCACAGATACGCAGTATTTT. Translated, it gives CASRTPGQRSTDTQYF.

This chain's CDR3 is CASSGFGTGGETQYF. CDR3 bases: TGTGCCAGCAGCGGATTTGGCACCGGAGGAGAGACCCAGTACTTC. The chain links TRBV6-5 to TRBJ2-5, with TRBD2 as a possible D gene (5 bases). The CDR3 spans 15 residues. The V gene lost 6 bases and the J gene lost 4 bases, with 18 bases spanning the gap. Germline CDR1 and CDR2: MNHEY and SVGAGI.

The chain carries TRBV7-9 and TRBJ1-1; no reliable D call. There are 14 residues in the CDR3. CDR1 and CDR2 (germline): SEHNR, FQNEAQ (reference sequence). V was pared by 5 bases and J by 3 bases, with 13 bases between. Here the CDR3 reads CASSHAGKDTEAFF. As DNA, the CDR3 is TGTGCCAGCAGCCACGCCGGGAAGGACACTGAAGCTTTCTTT.

The CDR3 bases are TGCGCCAGCAGCTTGTCTGGGGGCCGGAACACTGAAGCTTTCTTT. This gives the protein CASSLSGGRNTEAFF. The chain uses TRBV5-1 and TRBJ1-1; a possible D gene is TRBD1 (6 bases). This CDR3 is 15 amino acids long. Germline CDR1 and CDR2: SGHRS and YFSETQ. V lost 1 base, J lost 1 base, and 11 bases lay in between.

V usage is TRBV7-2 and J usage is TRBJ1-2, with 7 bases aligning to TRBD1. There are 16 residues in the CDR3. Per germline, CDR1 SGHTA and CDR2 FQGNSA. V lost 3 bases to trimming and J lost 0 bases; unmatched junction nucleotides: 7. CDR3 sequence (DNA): TGTGCCAGCAGCTTGGGACAGCCTATAGCTAACTATGGCTACACCTTC. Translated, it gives CASSLGQPIANYGYTF. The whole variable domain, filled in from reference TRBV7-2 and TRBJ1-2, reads GAGVSQSPSNKVTEKGKDVELRCDPISGHTALYWYRQSLGQGLEFLIYFQGNSAPDKSGLPSDRFSAERTGGSVSTLTIQRTQQEDSAVYLCASSLGQPIANYGYTFGSGTRLTVV.

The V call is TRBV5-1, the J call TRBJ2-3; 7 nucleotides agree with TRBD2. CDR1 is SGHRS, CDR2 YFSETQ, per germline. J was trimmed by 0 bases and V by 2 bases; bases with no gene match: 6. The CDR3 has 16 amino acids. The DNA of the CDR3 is TGCGCCAGCAGCTTTGGGCGGGGGTCTAGCACAGATACGCAGTATTTT. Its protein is CASSFGRGSSTDTQYF.

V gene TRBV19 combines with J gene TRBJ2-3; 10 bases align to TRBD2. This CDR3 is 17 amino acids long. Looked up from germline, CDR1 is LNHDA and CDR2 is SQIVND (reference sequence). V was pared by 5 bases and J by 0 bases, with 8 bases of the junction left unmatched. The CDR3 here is CASSRLAGTTSTDTQYF. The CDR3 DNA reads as TGTGCCAGTAGTCGACTAGCGGGCACAACTAGCACAGATACGCAGTATTTT.

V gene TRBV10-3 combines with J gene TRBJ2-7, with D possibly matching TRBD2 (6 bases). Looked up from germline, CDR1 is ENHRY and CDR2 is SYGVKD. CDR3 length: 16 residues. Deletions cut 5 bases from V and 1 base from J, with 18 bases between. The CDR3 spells CAISSTTGEISYEQYF. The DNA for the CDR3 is TGTGCCATCAGTTCTACTACGGGGGAAATATCCTACGAGCAGTACTTC.

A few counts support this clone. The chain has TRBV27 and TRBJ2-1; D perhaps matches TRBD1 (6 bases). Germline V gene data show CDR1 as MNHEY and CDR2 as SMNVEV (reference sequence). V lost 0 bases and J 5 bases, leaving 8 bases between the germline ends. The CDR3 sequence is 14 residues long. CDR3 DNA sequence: TGTGCCAGCAGTTTATCCGGGACACACAATGAGCAGTTCTTC. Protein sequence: CASSLSGTHNEQFF.

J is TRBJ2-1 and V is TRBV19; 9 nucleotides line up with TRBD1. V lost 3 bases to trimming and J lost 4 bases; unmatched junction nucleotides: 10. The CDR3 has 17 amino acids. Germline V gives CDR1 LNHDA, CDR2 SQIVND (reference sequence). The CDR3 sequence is CASSMGQGPGWYNEQFF. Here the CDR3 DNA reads TGTGCCAGTAGTATGGGACAGGGCCCGGGGTGGTACAATGAGCAGTTCTTC.

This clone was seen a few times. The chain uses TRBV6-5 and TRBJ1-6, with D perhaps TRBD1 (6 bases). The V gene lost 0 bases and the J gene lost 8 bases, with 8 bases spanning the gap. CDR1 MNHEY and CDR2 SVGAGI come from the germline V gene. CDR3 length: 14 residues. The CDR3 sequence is CASSYSKGDSPLHF. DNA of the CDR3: TGTGCCAGCAGTTACTCGAAGGGGGATTCACCCCTCCACTTT.

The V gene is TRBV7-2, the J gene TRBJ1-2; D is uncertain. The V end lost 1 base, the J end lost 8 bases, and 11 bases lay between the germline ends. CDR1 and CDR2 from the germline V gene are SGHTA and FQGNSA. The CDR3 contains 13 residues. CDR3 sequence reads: CASSLVTPKGYTF. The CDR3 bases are TGTGCCAGCAGCTTAGTAACACCCAAGGGCTACACCTTC.

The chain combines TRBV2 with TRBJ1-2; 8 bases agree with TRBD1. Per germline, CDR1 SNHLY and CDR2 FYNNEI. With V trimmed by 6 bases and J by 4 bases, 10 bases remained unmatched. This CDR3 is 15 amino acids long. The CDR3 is CASRLRQGQRYGYTF. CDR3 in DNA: TGTGCCAGCAGGCTTCGACAGGGGCAGCGCTATGGCTACACCTTC.

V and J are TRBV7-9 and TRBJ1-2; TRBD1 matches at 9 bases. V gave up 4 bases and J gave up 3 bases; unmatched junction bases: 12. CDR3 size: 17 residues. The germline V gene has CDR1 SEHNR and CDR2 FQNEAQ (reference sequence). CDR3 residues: CASSSPLQGAADYGYTF. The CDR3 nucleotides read TGTGCCAGCAGCTCACCCTTACAGGGGGCTGCCGACTATGGCTACACCTTC.

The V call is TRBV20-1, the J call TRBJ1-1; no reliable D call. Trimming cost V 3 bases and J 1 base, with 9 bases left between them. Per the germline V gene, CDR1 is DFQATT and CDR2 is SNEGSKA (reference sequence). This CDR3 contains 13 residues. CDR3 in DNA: TGCAGTGCTAGTACAGATTGGAACACTGAAGCTTTCTTT. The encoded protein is CSASTDWNTEAFF.

The CDR3 sequence: CASFQGNTEAFF. The CDR3 nucleotides are TGCGCCAGCTTTCAGGGGAACACTGAAGCTTTCTTT. The chain has TRBV10-2 and TRBJ1-1, with D perhaps matching TRBD1 (5 bases). Germline V gene lookup returns CDR1 WSHSY and CDR2 SAAADI. V shed 8 bases and J shed 1 base, with 8 bases lying between them. The CDR3 is 12 amino acids.

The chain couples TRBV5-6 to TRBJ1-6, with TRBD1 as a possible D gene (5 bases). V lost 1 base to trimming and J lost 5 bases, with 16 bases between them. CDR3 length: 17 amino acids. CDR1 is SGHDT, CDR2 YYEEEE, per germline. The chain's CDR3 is CASSLTSGRQNNSPLHF. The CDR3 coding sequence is TGTGCCAGCAGCTTGACCAGTGGTCGACAGAATAATTCACCCCTCCACTTT.

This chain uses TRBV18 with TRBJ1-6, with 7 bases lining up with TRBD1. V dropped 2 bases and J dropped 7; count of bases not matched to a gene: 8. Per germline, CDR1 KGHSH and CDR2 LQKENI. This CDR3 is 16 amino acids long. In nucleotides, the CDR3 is TGTGCCAGCTCACCAGTTGCCGGGACAGAAAATTCACCCCTCCACTTT. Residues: CASSPVAGTENSPLHF.

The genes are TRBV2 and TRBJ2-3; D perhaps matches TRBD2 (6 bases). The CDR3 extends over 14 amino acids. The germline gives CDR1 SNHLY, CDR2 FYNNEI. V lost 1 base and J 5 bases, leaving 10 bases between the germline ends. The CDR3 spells CASSEGGVGDTQYF. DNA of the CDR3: TGTGCCAGCAGTGAAGGGGGGGTTGGAGATACGCAGTATTTT.

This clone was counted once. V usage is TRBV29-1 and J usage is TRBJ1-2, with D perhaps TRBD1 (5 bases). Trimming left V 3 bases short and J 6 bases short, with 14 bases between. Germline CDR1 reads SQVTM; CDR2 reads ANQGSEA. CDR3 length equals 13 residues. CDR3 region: CSVEGEERNGYTF. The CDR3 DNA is TGCAGCGTTGAGGGGGAGGAGAGGAATGGCTACACCTTC.

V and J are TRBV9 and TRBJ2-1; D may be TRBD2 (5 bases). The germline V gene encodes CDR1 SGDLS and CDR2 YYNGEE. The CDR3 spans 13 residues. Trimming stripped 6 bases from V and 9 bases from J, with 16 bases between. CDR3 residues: CASTRGRSVEQFF. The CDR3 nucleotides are TGTGCCAGCACCCGTGGTCGTAGCGTTGAGCAGTTCTTC.

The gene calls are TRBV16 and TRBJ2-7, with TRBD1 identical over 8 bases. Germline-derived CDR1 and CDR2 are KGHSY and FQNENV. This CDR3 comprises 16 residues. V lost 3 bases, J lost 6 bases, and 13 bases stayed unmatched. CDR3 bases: TGTGCCAGCAGCCAGCAAAGGACAGGGTCTGCCGGCGAGCAGTACTTC. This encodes CASSQQRTGSAGEQYF.

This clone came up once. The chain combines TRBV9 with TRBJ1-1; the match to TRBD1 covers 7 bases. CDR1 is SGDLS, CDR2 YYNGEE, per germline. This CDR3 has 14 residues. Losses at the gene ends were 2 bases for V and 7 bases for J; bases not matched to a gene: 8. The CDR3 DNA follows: TGTGCCAGCAGCGTTGCGACAGGGCCCTTTGAAGCTTTCTTT. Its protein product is CASSVATGPFEAFF.

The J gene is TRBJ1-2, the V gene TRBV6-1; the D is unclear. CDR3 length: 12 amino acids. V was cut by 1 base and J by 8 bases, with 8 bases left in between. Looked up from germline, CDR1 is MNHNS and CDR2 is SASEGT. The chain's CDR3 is CASSEERGGYTF. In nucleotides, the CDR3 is TGTGCCAGCAGTGAAGAAAGAGGAGGCTACACCTTC.

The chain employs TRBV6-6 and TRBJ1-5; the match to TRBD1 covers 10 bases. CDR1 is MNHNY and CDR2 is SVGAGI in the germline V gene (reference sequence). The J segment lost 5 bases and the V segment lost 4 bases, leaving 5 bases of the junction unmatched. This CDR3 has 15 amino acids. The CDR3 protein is CASSFRTGGDQPQHF. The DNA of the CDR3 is TGTGCCAGCAGTTTCAGGACAGGGGGGGATCAGCCCCAGCATTTT.

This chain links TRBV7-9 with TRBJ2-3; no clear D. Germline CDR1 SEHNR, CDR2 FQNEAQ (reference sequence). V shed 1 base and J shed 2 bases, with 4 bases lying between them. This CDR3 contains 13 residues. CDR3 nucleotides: TGTGCCAGCAGCTTAGTAGTCACAGATACGCAGTATTTT. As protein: CASSLVVTDTQYF.